The 28 T cell receptor beta chains below come from one sample, sequenced in a study of read filtering for tumor transcriptome and immune sequencing. This library used roughly 0.4 ug RNA and molecular barcoded adaptors spanning alpha/delta and beta/gamma chains. Each CDR3 protein gets one entry after TCRdb re-called the reads with MiXCR. The sample carries about 57,000 distinct CDR3 sequences, 20% recorded once. The sequenced material came from a population of CD138-negative cells sorted from bone marrow. The source of these receptors is a donor at least 40 years old with multiple myeloma.

This clonotype was recorded many times. The V call is TRBV20-1, the J call TRBJ2-1; possibly TRBD1 for D (5 bases). Germline CDR1 reads DFQATT; CDR2 reads SNEGSKA (reference sequence). This CDR3 is 12 amino acids long. The V gene lost 1 base and the J gene lost 8 bases, with 9 bases spanning the gap. CDR3 in amino acids: CSARGQGYEQFF. The CDR3 DNA reads as TGCAGTGCTAGAGGGCAGGGTTATGAGCAGTTCTTC.

The CDR3 region is CASSAETSGNTIYF. The CDR3 nucleotides are TGTGCCAGCAGCGCCGAGACCTCTGGAAACACCATATATTTT. The V gene is TRBV9, the J gene TRBJ1-3; D is ambiguous. The V gene's germline CDR1 is SGDLS and CDR2 YYNGEE. There are 14 residues in the CDR3. Trimming stripped 3 bases from V and 0 bases from J, with 7 bases between.

This clonotype was seen repeatedly, ten times or more. This chain joins TRBV20-1 and TRBJ2-5, with a tentative D call TRBD1 (6 bases). Per the germline V gene, CDR1 is DFQATT and CDR2 is SNEGSKA (reference sequence). This CDR3 has 12 amino acids. Trimming took off 3 bases at V and 5 bases at J, with 10 bases between the two ends. The CDR3 protein is CSASARGETQYF. CDR3 DNA: TGCAGTGCTAGTGCCAGGGGTGAGACCCAGTACTTC.

This clonotype was found a few times. The V and J genes are TRBV7-6 and TRBJ2-5; no clear D. The CDR3 length is 14 residues. Trimming removed 1 base from V and 1 base from J, with 7 bases in between. CDR1 is SGHVS, CDR2 FNYEAQ, per germline. The CDR3 sequence: CASSLVSPQETQYF. The DNA for the CDR3 is TGTGCCAGCAGCTTAGTCAGTCCCCAAGAGACCCAGTACTTC.

This clonotype was detected many times. The chain couples TRBV28 to TRBJ1-6; 9 positions match TRBD1. V gave up 5 bases and J gave up 6 bases; unmatched junction bases: 11. There are 17 residues in the CDR3. CDR1 and CDR2 from the germline V gene are MDHEN and SYDVKM. This CDR3 is CASSGARGQGPNSPLHF. CDR3 bases: TGTGCCAGCAGTGGGGCCCGGGGACAGGGTCCTAATTCACCCCTCCACTTT.

On this clonotype: It is likely a read error: a sequence one base away is far more abundant. This chain links TRBV5-4 with TRBJ1-6; D is perhaps TRBD1 (5 bases). The germline V gene has CDR1 SGHNT and CDR2 YYREEE (reference sequence). The CDR3 contains 16 residues. The CDR3 DNA sequence: TGTGCCAGCGGCTTAGCGTTTGGGACGCCCCGAACACCCCTCCACTTT. It encodes CASGLAFGTPRTPLHF.

A note on this clonotype: This clone may be a read error of a much larger clone one base away. The chain carries TRBV12-3 or TRBV12-4 and TRBJ2-7, with TRBD1 identical over 7 bases. The CDR3 covers 13 residues. Trimming at V came to 4 bases and at J to 6 bases, leaving 6 bases not matched to a gene. CDR3 sequence reads: CASSWTGVGEQYF. In DNA form, the CDR3 reads TGTGCCAGCAGTTGGACAGGTGTGGGCGAGCAGTACTTC.

Regarding this clonotype: Possible read error: a much larger clone is one base away. The CDR3 loop reads CAIEAGGHLEQFF. DNA of the CDR3: TGTGCCATCGAGGCGGGGGGGCATCTTGAGCAGTTCTTC. The chain couples TRBV10-3 to TRBJ2-1; 9 nucleotides agree with TRBD2. V was pared by 8 bases and J by 9 bases, with 8 bases of the junction left unmatched. The CDR3 contains 13 residues. Germline V gene lookup returns CDR1 ENHRY and CDR2 SYGVKD.

In its sample, this clonotype was seen a few times. This rearrangement joins TRBV6-5 to TRBJ2-2; 11 positions match TRBD2. This CDR3 spans 17 amino acids. V lost 1 base, J lost 5 bases, and 6 bases stayed unmatched. Germline V gives CDR1 MNHEY, CDR2 SVGAGI. CDR3 in amino acids: CASSYFLAGGGTGELFF. CDR3 DNA: TGTGCCAGCAGTTACTTTCTAGCGGGAGGAGGAACCGGGGAGCTGTTTTTT.

About this clonotype itself: Germline is not matched at one junction end, which may reflect a read error. This rearrangement joins TRBV7-8 to TRBJ1-1; D is unclear. The CDR3 is 16 amino acids. The germline CDR1 and CDR2 sequences are SGHVS and FQNEAQ. The DNA for the CDR3 is TGTGCCAGCTTGGTGTCGGGCGTTTCCAGGTACACTGAAGCTCACTTT. It yields the protein CASLVSGVSRYTEAHF.

The sample holds many counts of this clonotype. The chain has TRBV20-1 and TRBJ2-3, with 8 bases fitting TRBD2. The junction had 6 bases not matched to a gene; V was cut back by 7 bases and J by 0 bases. Germline V gene data show CDR1 as DFQATT and CDR2 as SNEGSKA (reference sequence). The CDR3 spans 14 residues. Here the CDR3 DNA reads TGCAGTGTTACCAGCGGGGGCAGCACAGATACGCAGTATTTT. This sequence encodes CSVTSGGSTDTQYF.

For this clonotype: This may be a read error, as it is one base from a much larger clone. This chain uses TRBV3-1 with TRBJ2-1, with unresolved D. V lost 1 base and J lost 3, with 13 bases in between. In germline, CDR1 is LGHDT, CDR2 YNNKEL (reference sequence). This CDR3 has 16 residues. CDR3 sequence reads: CASSQGQMGYYNEQFF. The CDR3 bases are TGTGCCAGCAGCCAAGGCCAAATGGGATACTACAATGAGCAGTTCTTC.

This clonotype has ten or more counts. The chain has TRBV2 and TRBJ2-1, with 8 bases matching TRBD2. J lost 7 bases, V lost 6 bases, and 11 bases had no gene match. The germline CDR1 and CDR2 sequences are SNHLY and FYNNEI. This CDR3 region has 15 residues. The chain's CDR3 is CASREGLAGGNEQFF. The CDR3 nucleotides are TGTGCCAGCAGGGAGGGGTTGGCGGGAGGTAATGAGCAGTTCTTC.

This clonotype was observed at least ten times. The rearrangement uses TRBV11-2 and TRBJ2-7, with TRBD2 as a possible D gene (5 bases). There are 13 residues in the CDR3. Germline CDR1 and CDR2: SGHAT and FQNNGV. Between the trimmed V and J ends, which lost 2 bases and 3 bases, there was a span of 8 bases. Here the CDR3 reads CASSLISGYEQYF. DNA of the CDR3: TGTGCCAGCAGCTTAATAAGCGGCTACGAGCAGTACTTC.

This clonotype has ten or more counts. V is TRBV11-2 and J is TRBJ2-7; D not certain. The CDR3 has 14 amino acids. From germline, CDR1 is SGHAT and CDR2 FQNNGV. Between the trimmed V and J ends, which lost 5 bases and 4 bases, there was a span of 15 bases. The CDR3 loop is CASSPPAREYEQYF. CDR3 bases: TGTGCCAGCAGCCCCCCCGCTAGGGAATACGAGCAGTACTTC.

Turning to this clonotype: The conserved phenylalanine or tryptophan is not found at the CDR3 terminus, so this likely reflects a read error. The rearrangement joins TRBV20-1 to TRBJ1-2; possible D gene TRBD1, 6 bases. Germline V gives CDR1 DFQATT, CDR2 SNEGSKA (reference sequence). The CDR3 length is 13 residues. Trimming removed 6 bases from V and 6 bases from J, with 17 bases in between. The CDR3 is CSALDSTANGYTL. DNA of the CDR3: TGCAGTGCCCTGGACAGCACCGCGAATGGCTACACCCTC.

This clonotype was picked up a small number of times. V gene TRBV28 combines with J gene TRBJ1-5; 8 nucleotides align to TRBD1. Germline V CDR1 and CDR2: MDHEN, SYDVKM. This CDR3 is built from 15 residues. V shed 2 bases and J 5 bases; nucleotides not matched to a gene: 5. CDR3 sequence reads: CASSLPGGIHQPQHF. Here the CDR3 DNA reads TGTGCCAGCAGTTTACCAGGGGGCATCCATCAGCCCCAGCATTTT. Full variable domain (rest looked up from reference TRBV28 and TRBJ1-5): DVKVTQSSRYLVKRTGEKVFLECVQDMDHENMFWYRQDPGLGLRLIYFSYDVKMKEKGDIPEGYSVSREKKERFSLILESASTNQTSMYLCASSLPGGIHQPQHFGDGTRLSIL.

The chain uses TRBV30 and TRBJ1-5; D is undetermined. The V end lost 1 base, the J end lost 1 base, and 5 bases lay between the germline ends. This CDR3 is 13 amino acids long. Germline CDR1 reads GTSNPN; CDR2 reads SVGIG (reference sequence). The chain's CDR3 is CAWSADSNQPQHF. Here the CDR3 DNA reads TGTGCCTGGAGTGCCGACAGCAATCAGCCCCAGCATTTT.

As regards this clonotype: Since a much larger clone is just one base distant, this may be a read error. The chain is built from TRBV18 and TRBJ2-1, with D possibly being TRBD2 (6 bases). Germline-derived CDR1 and CDR2 are KGHSH and LQKENI. This CDR3 region has 14 residues. The CDR3 bases are TGTGCCAGCCCACCGGGGGTTAGCCTCAATGAGCAGTTCTTC. Translating gives CASPPGVSLNEQFF.

About this clonotype itself: A clone one base away is much larger, so this may be a read error. The rearrangement joins TRBV10-3 to TRBJ2-7; D is possibly TRBD1 or TRBD2 (5 bases each). The CDR3 totals 12 residues. In germline, CDR1 is ENHRY, CDR2 SYGVKD. As DNA, the CDR3 is TGTGCCAGCCGGGACCGGGGCTACGAGCAGTCCTTC. Encoded protein: CASRDRGYEQSF.

The CDR3 spells CASSPGFGYTF. The DNA for the CDR3 is TGTGCCAGCTCCCCCGGCTTTGGCTACACCTTC. The rearrangement uses TRBV28 and TRBJ1-2; D call uncertain. The CDR3 consists of 11 residues. V was cut by 8 bases and J by 7 bases, with 11 bases left in between. Germline CDR1 reads MDHEN; CDR2 reads SYDVKM.

Concerning this clonotype itself: Possible read error: a much larger clone is one base away. The genes are TRBV25-1 and TRBJ2-5, with a weak D call TRBD2 (5 bases). This CDR3 is 13 amino acids long. Trimming removed 6 bases at V and 5 bases at J, with 13 bases between. Germline loops: CDR1 MGHDK, CDR2 SYGVNS. CDR3 in amino acids: CASRGSEGETQYF. In DNA, the CDR3 is TGTGCCAGCAGGGGGTCAGAGGGCGAGACCCAGTACTTC.

Turning to this clonotype: A far larger clone is off by one base, so a read error is likely. CDR3 DNA sequence: TGTGCCAGCAGCTTAACAGGTCCCCCGGGAGGGCCCGGTAATGAGCAGTTCTTC. Amino acid sequence: CASSLTGPPGGPGNEQFF. This chain links TRBV7-9 with TRBJ2-1, with TRBD2 matching 8 bases. CDR1 SEHNR and CDR2 FQNEAQ come from the germline V gene (reference sequence). The CDR3 is made up of 18 amino acids. V lost 2 bases to trimming and J lost 7 bases; unmatched junction nucleotides: 16.

In its sample, this clonotype was seen many times. The chain combines TRBV29-1 with TRBJ2-4, with D perhaps assigned TRBD1 or TRBD2 (5 bases each). The V end lost 3 bases, the J end lost 1 base, and 13 bases lay between the germline ends. Per the germline V gene, CDR1 is SQVTM and CDR2 is ANQGSEA. The CDR3 extends over 15 amino acids. The CDR3 DNA reads as TGCAGCGTTGAGAGAGGGGTTGGGGCCAAAAACATTCAGTACTTC. It specifies CSVERGVGAKNIQYF.

This clonotype showed up many times. The chain carries TRBV10-3 and TRBJ2-1; 7 bases map to TRBD1. The CDR3 extends over 15 amino acids. Germline assignment: CDR1 ENHRY and CDR2 SYGVKD. The V segment lost 3 bases and the J segment 3 bases; nucleotides outside the gene matches: 5. CDR3 residues: CAISDQGVSYNEQFF. CDR3 DNA: TGTGCCATCAGTGATCAGGGGGTCAGCTACAATGAGCAGTTCTTC.

This chain links TRBV12-3 or TRBV12-4 with TRBJ2-3; the D gene is possibly TRBD2 (6 bases). The CDR3 runs 14 residues. V shed 7 bases and J shed 1 base, with 12 bases lying between them. CDR3 DNA sequence: TGTGCCAGCACCAGAGCGGGCCGCACAGATACGCAGTATTTT. It is translated as CASTRAGRTDTQYF.

In this sample, this clonotype turned up many times. The chain joins TRBV5-4 to TRBJ2-1; tentatively, D is TRBD1 (6 bases). Germline V gene sequence: CDR1 SGHNT, CDR2 YYREEE (reference sequence). This CDR3 region has 17 residues. With 1 base removed from V and 5 bases from J, the gap between germline ends came to 19 bases. The CDR3 nucleotides are TGTGCCAGCAGCTTGTTTTTGGGACAATCATCGGACAATGAGCAGTTCTTC. Amino acid sequence: CASSLFLGQSSDNEQFF.

This clonotype was detected ten times or more. The gene calls are TRBV7-9 and TRBJ1-2; a possible D gene is TRBD1 (5 bases). Germline CDR1 reads SEHNR; CDR2 reads FQNEAQ (reference sequence). The CDR3 contains 18 residues. Trimming removed 5 bases at V and 0 bases at J, with 22 bases between. The CDR3 loop reads CASSPPVGQGNSNYGYTF. The CDR3 DNA is TGTGCCAGCAGCCCCCCGGTGGGGCAGGGCAATTCTAACTATGGCTACACCTTC.